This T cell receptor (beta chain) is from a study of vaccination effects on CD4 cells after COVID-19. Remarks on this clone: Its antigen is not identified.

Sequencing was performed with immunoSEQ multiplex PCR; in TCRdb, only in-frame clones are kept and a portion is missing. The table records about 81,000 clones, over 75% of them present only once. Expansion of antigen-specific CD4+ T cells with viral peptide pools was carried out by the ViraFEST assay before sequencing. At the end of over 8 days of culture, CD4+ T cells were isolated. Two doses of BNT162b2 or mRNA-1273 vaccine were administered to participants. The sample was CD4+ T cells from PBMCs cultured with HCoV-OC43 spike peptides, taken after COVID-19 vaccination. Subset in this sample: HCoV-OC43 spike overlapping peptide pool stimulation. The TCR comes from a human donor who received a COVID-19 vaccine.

The CDR3 is CASSLDPGSTGELFF. CDR3 DNA: TGTGCCAGCAGCTTAGATCCAGGGAGCACCGGGGAGCTGTTTTTT. The chain carries TRBV7-7 and TRBJ2-2; possibly TRBD1 or TRBD2 for D (5 bases each). The CDR3 runs to 15 residues. Looked up from germline, CDR1 is SSHAT and CDR2 is FNYEAQ (reference sequence). V gave up 1 base and J gave up 4 bases, with 10 bases separating them. Supplemented by reference TRBV7-7 and TRBJ2-2, the full variable domain reads GAGVSQSPRYKVTKRGQDVTLRCDPISSHATLYWYQQALGQGPEFLTYFNYEAQPDKSGLPSDRFSAERPEGSISTLTIQRTEQRDSAMYRCASSLDPGSTGELFFGEGSRLTVL.